This T cell receptor beta chain was captured in a study of liver allograft versus peripheral blood T cells. Study at large: Recipients' peripheral blood T cell receptor repertoires were compared with those in transplanted livers. The study, taken as a whole, reports: Peripheral blood reportedly held T cell receptor repertoires that differed from those inside liver allografts.

TCRdb re-derived calls from the reads in MiXCR, one entry per CDR3 protein. The table has about 6,500 distinct CDR3 sequences, approximately 18% seen once. This clonotype showed up many times. Its antigen remains unidentified. The source is a human patient who had a liver transplant. Some T cells may originate from the graft donor.

The CDR3 DNA reads as TGTGCCAGTAGTATGAGGACAGCGGGGGGGCCTCCTACCTACAATGAGCAGTTCTTC. Its protein product is CASSMRTAGGPPTYNEQFF. J is TRBJ2-1 and V is TRBV19; 10 bases match TRBD2. Germline CDR1 reads LNHDA; CDR2 reads SQIVND (reference sequence). J was trimmed by 2 bases and V by 3 bases; bases with no gene match: 13. The length of the CDR3 is 19 residues.